The present T cell receptor (beta chain) was sequenced within a study of cytomegalovirus exposure and HLA in healthy donors. Study conclusions and caveats: An ancestry cluster, one associated with Asian ancestry, reportedly showed fewer N-insertions than the approximately 670-donor mean in a later analysis.

Points on this clone: Its antigen remains unidentified.

It was with 60 Vbeta and 13 Jbeta primers that the PCR ran. Sequencing used immunoSEQ multiplex PCR; TCRdb keeps in-frame clones, though not all of them. The sample lists 130,000 or so clones, roughly four fifths occurring once. Sequenced sample: PBMCs. The sequence derives from a woman aged 40 to 50 in good health and CMV-seronegative.

In DNA form, the CDR3 reads TGTGCCAGCAGTGAAGATATAATCAGGGGCAATCAGCCCCAGCATTTT. Translating it yields CASSEDIIRGNQPQHF. The V call is TRBV6-1, the J call TRBJ1-5; D might be TRBD1 (5 bases). CDR3 length equals 16 residues. The V gene lost 1 base and the J gene lost 2 bases, with 12 bases spanning the gap. Per germline, CDR1 MNHNS and CDR2 SASEGT.